The rows below give T cell receptor beta chains drawn from one sample of a study of cytomegalovirus exposure and HLA in healthy donors. Here immunoSEQ multiplex PCR was the method, and the copy in TCRdb shows in-frame clones only, minus some. The sample records 150,000 to 200,000 clones, 76% being singletons. The sample consisted of PBMCs. The receptors come from a young woman in good health and CMV-seropositive. Each CDR3 is given with its conserved first and last residue. A D gene is named only where the DNA matches it firmly. The size field is filled for only some rows; it gives once, few, many or a size class.

V: TRBV11-2
D: TRBD1
size: -
J: TRBJ1-6
CDR3: CASSLGQGFRDSPLHF
DNA: TGTGCCAGCAGCTTAGGACAGGGTTTTCGAGATTCACCCCTCCACTTT

V: TRBV7-2
D: -
size: few
J: TRBJ1-1
CDR3: CASSLGPVF
DNA: TGTGCCAGCAGCTTAGGGCCCGTATTT

V: TRBV5-6
D: -
size: few
J: TRBJ1-5
CDR3: CASSLYSPSNQPQHF
DNA: TGTGCCAGCAGCTTGTACTCCCCTAGCAATCAGCCCCAGCATTTT

V: TRBV12-5
D: -
size: -
J: TRBJ2-5
CDR3: CASGPGDSSEAQYF
DNA: TGTGCTAGTGGCCCGGGGGACAGCTCCGAGGCCCAGTACTTC

V: TRBV10-3
D: TRBD2
size: once
J: TRBJ2-7
CDR3: CAISDPGLPYEQYF
DNA: TGTGCCATCAGTGATCCGGGACTACCCTACGAGCAGTACTTC

V: TRBV7-8
D: -
size: -
J: TRBJ2-6
CDR3: CASSFTESGANVLTF
DNA: TGTGCCAGCAGCTTTACGGAGTCTGGGGCCAACGTCCTGACTTTC

V: TRBV19
D: -
size: -
J: TRBJ1-2
CDR3: CASRMGQQAHYGYTF
DNA: TGTGCCAGTAGGATGGGACAACAGGCACACTATGGCTACACCTTC

V: TRBV6-4
D: TRBD2
size: -
J: TRBJ2-1
CDR3: CASTARGESYNEQFF
DNA: TGTGCCAGCACTGCTCGGGGGGAGTCCTACAATGAGCAGTTCTTC

V: TRBV7-6
D: -
size: -
J: TRBJ2-1
CDR3: CASSLRGGTYNEQFF
DNA: TGTGCCAGCAGCTTAAGGGGGGGTACCTACAATGAGCAGTTCTTC

V: TRBV6-6
D: -
size: once
J: TRBJ2-7
CDR3: CASRDTFDFYEQYF
DNA: TGTGCCAGCAGGGACACATTCGACTTCTACGAGCAGTACTTC

V: TRBV5-1
D: TRBD1
size: -
J: TRBJ1-1
CDR3: CASSSPRGTGENTEAFF
DNA: TGCGCTAGCAGCTCCCCCCGAGGGACAGGGGAGAACACTGAAGCTTTCTTT

V: TRBV5-1
D: -
size: -
J: TRBJ2-5
CDR3: CASSLVPSQETQYF
DNA: TGCGCCAGCAGCTTGGTCCCCAGCCAAGAGACCCAGTACTTC

V: TRBV9
D: TRBD2
size: -
J: TRBJ2-7
CDR3: CASSVEAGWSYEQYF
DNA: TGTGCCAGCAGCGTAGAAGCGGGGTGGTCCTACGAGCAGTACTTC

V: TRBV19
D: -
size: -
J: TRBJ1-2
CDR3: CASSIGQLNYGYTF
DNA: TGTGCCAGTAGTATCGGACAGCTTAACTATGGCTACACCTTC

V: TRBV4-2
D: TRBD1
size: -
J: TRBJ2-6
CDR3: CASSQGQGGANVLTF
DNA: TGTGCCAGCAGCCAAGGACAGGGTGGGGCCAACGTCCTGACTTTC

V: TRBV15
D: TRBD1
size: -
J: TRBJ2-5
CDR3: CATSRRQGVGETQYF
DNA: TGTGCCACCAGCAGAAGACAGGGGGTAGGTGAGACCCAGTACTTC

V: TRBV28
D: TRBD2
size: once
J: TRBJ2-7
CDR3: CASSFLEGGRGSSYEQYF
DNA: TGTGCCAGCAGTTTCTTAGAGGGTGGGCGGGGGAGCTCCTACGAGCAGTACTTC

V: TRBV6-1
D: -
size: -
J: TRBJ2-1
CDR3: CAINSGSSYNEQFF
DNA: TGTGCCATCAACTCTGGGAGCTCCTACAATGAGCAGTTCTTC

V: TRBV28
D: TRBD1
size: -
J: TRBJ2-7
CDR3: CASSYRDRRYEQYF
DNA: TGTGCCAGCAGCTACCGGGACAGGCGGTACGAGCAGTACTTC

V: TRBV20-1
D: -
size: -
J: TRBJ2-3
CDR3: CSAPRPDTQYF
DNA: TGCAGTGCCCCCAGGCCAGATACGCAGTATTTT

V: TRBV7-9
D: -
size: -
J: TRBJ2-7
CDR3: CASSPRGPPSYEQYF
DNA: TGTGCCAGCAGCCCGCGGGGGCCCCCGTCCTACGAGCAGTACTTC

V: TRBV18
D: TRBD1
size: -
J: TRBJ2-7
CDR3: CASSLDTPGQGAYEQYF
DNA: TGTGCCAGCTCACTCGATACTCCGGGACAGGGGGCCTACGAGCAGTACTTC

V: TRBV11-3
D: -
size: few
J: TRBJ2-6
CDR3: CASTNFGANVLTF
DNA: TGTGCCAGCACCAACTTTGGGGCCAACGTCCTGACTTTC

V: TRBV11-3
D: -
size: -
J: TRBJ2-2
CDR3: CASSLRVKPGELFF
DNA: TGTGCCAGCAGCTTAAGAGTGAAACCCGGGGAGCTGTTTTTT

V: TRBV18
D: -
size: -
J: TRBJ1-3
CDR3: CASSLGGPGNTIYF
DNA: TGTGCCAGCTCCCTCGGGGGGCCTGGAAACACCATATATTTT